This T cell receptor (beta chain) was retrieved from a study of blood T cell repertoires in COVID-19. About the research overall: The United States, Italy and Spain supplied acute and convalescent COVID-19 samples. PBMCs, B-cell-depleted T cells, or T cells were the source of the cDNA or gDNA that made up the material.

In the original processing: The authors estimated nucleated cell counts from reference gene primer amplification. The table came from immunoSEQ multiplex PCR; TCRdb's copy has only in-frame clones and leaves some out. The D gene and trimming were derived from the DNA, and the V and J assignments and clone size from that table. The sample records roughly 250,000 clones, around 90% being singletons. V gave up 4 bases and J gave up 4 bases, with 17 bases separating them. This CDR3 contains 15 residues. CDR1 and CDR2 from the germline V gene are SGHRS and YFSETQ. The sample was peripheral blood. This receptor was identified in a man in his 60s who had recovered from COVID-19. The V gene is TRBV5-1, the J gene TRBJ2-5, with a possible D match to TRBD1 (6 bases). The CDR3 sequence: CASSETGHPAETQYF. In DNA, the CDR3 is TGCGCCAGCAGCGAGACGGGACACCCGGCAGAGACCCAGTACTTC. Combining the CDR3 with reference TRBV5-1 and TRBJ2-5 gives the whole variable domain KAGVTQTPRYLIKTRGQQVTLSCSPISGHRSVSWYQQTPGQGLQFLFEYFSETQRNKGNFPGRFSGRQFSNSRSEMNVSTLELGDSALYLCASSETGHPAETQYFGPGTRLLVL.